Below are 20 T cell receptor beta chains sequenced from a single sample in a study of CD8 T cells in ankylosing spondylitis. TCRdb analysed the 5' RACE reads with MiXCR anew, one entry per CDR3 protein. The sample has approximately 150,000 distinct CDR3 sequences, roughly 31% seen once. Specimen: synovial fluid, either unsorted or a sorted T cell fraction (not recorded which). The receptor source for this set is a male donor with ankylosing spondylitis.

The chain joins TRBV28 to TRBJ2-1; D ambiguous. The ends were cut back, 1 base at V and 15 bases at J, with 10 bases in the middle. The CDR3 consists of 11 residues. Germline values: CDR1 MDHEN, CDR2 SYDVKM. CDR3 sequence (DNA): TGTGCCAGCAGTTTATTTGGGGTCTGGTTCTTC. Encoded protein: CASSLFGVWFF.

This chain connects TRBV12-3 or TRBV12-4 to TRBJ2-3; 12 nucleotides align to TRBD1. The CDR3 runs 16 residues. J lost 3 bases, V lost 8 bases, and 9 bases had no gene match. The CDR3 sequence: CASPGQGALGTDTQYF. The DNA of the CDR3 is TGTGCCAGCCCGGGACAGGGGGCGCTTGGGACAGATACGCAGTATTTT.

This clonotype was detected only once. CDR3 amino acids: CASSPDLQETQYF. The CDR3, as DNA: TGTGCCAGCAGTCCGGACCTCCAAGAGACCCAGTACTTC. The chain links TRBV12-3 or TRBV12-4 to TRBJ2-5, with D uncertain. Trimming cost V 5 bases and J 1 base, with 8 bases left between them. CDR3 size: 13 residues.

This clonotype was seen a few times. This chain joins TRBV28 and TRBJ2-7, with D uncertain. V was trimmed by 6 bases and J by 2 bases, leaving 14 bases between them. Germline CDR1 reads MDHEN; CDR2 reads SYDVKM. CDR3 length: 14 amino acids. The CDR3 sequence is CASSTLATPYEQYF. In nucleotides, the CDR3 is TGTGCCAGCAGCACCCTCGCGACCCCCTACGAGCAGTACTTC.

The chain recombines TRBV2 with TRBJ1-5; tentative D call: TRBD1 (5 bases). Germline V lookup: CDR1 SNHLY, CDR2 FYNNEI. V was shortened by 6 bases and J by 4 bases, with 16 bases between the two germline ends. This CDR3 comprises 15 residues. CDR3 residues: CASSPRGLMNQPQHF. The CDR3 DNA reads as TGTGCCAGCAGCCCAAGGGGACTTATGAATCAGCCCCAGCATTTT.

The chain links TRBV6-5 to TRBJ2-7; 7 positions agree with TRBD1. The CDR3 is 14 residues long. The germline V gene encodes CDR1 MNHEY and CDR2 SVGAGI. The V and J ends lost 0 bases and 6 bases, in that order; junction bases with no gene match: 5. Here the CDR3 DNA reads TGTGCCAGCAGTTACTCCGCTAACAGGGGCGAGCAGTACTTC. Translated, it gives CASSYSANRGEQYF.

The chain couples TRBV20-1 to TRBJ1-2; possible D gene TRBD1, 5 bases. The CDR3 length is 12 residues. CDR1 and CDR2 (germline): DFQATT, SNEGSKA (reference sequence). Trimming removed 4 bases at V and 1 base at J, with 7 bases between. The CDR3 is CSATQVNYGYTF. CDR3 bases: TGCAGTGCTACACAGGTTAACTATGGCTACACCTTC.

This clonotype showed up just a few times. The chain couples TRBV7-2 to TRBJ2-1; 7 nucleotides match TRBD1. CDR3 length equals 16 residues. With 5 bases clipped from V and 6 bases from J, the junction kept 13 bases outside the gene matches. Germline values: CDR1 SGHTA, CDR2 FQGNSA. The chain's CDR3 is CASSRQGGVIINEQFF. In nucleotides, the CDR3 is TGTGCCAGCAGCCGACAGGGCGGTGTAATAATCAATGAGCAGTTCTTC.

This clonotype was seen once. Relative to the germline gene, one junction end is altered; a read error may explain this. The V gene is TRBV5-1, the J gene TRBJ2-7; no clear D. The CDR3 length is 13 residues. The germline CDR1 and CDR2 sequences are SGHRS and YFSETQ. This CDR3 reads CAGSPSDAYEQYF. Here the CDR3 DNA reads TGCGCCGGCAGCCCCTCGGATGCCTACGAGCAGTACTTC.

CDR3 bases: TGTGCCAGCAGCTTATTGACTAGCGGGAGGACTTACAATGAGCAGTTCTTC. Translating it yields CASSLLTSGRTYNEQFF. The chain combines TRBV7-2 with TRBJ2-1; TRBD2 matches 13 bases. Losses at the gene ends were 2 bases for V and 4 bases for J; bases not matched to a gene: 5. CDR3 length: 17 amino acids. Germline V CDR1 and CDR2: SGHTA, FQGNSA.

V is TRBV7-9 and J is TRBJ1-1; D is possibly TRBD1 (5 bases). CDR3 size: 14 residues. Germline-derived CDR1 and CDR2 are SEHNR and FQNEAQ (reference sequence). V lost 1 base and J lost 4, with 10 bases in between. The CDR3 coding sequence is TGTGCCAGCAGCTTAGGGGACCCCGTCACTGAAGCTTTCTTT. Encoded protein: CASSLGDPVTEAFF.

The V call is TRBV9, the J call TRBJ2-3; the D call may be TRBD1 or TRBD2 (5 bases each). The germline gives CDR1 SGDLS, CDR2 YYNGEE. The length of the CDR3 is 15 residues. V was cut by 3 bases and J by 6 bases, with 17 bases left in between. CDR3 residues: CASSERTGPGDTQYF. CDR3 bases: TGTGCCAGCAGCGAGAGAACGGGACCTGGGGATACGCAGTATTTT.

This clonotype was seen at least ten times. The V call is TRBV5-1, the J call TRBJ2-1; D remains ambiguous. From germline, CDR1 is SGHRS and CDR2 YFSETQ. V was trimmed by 7 bases and J by 6 bases, leaving 17 bases between them. The CDR3 covers 14 residues. The CDR3 here is CASGIPSSPNEQFF. The CDR3 bases are TGCGCCAGCGGTATACCTAGTAGCCCCAATGAGCAGTTCTTC.

The table lists this clonotype with many counts. The chain links TRBV10-1 to TRBJ2-7, with 10 nucleotides matching TRBD1. The V and J ends lost 6 bases and 4 bases, in that order; junction bases with no gene match: 6. This CDR3 contains 14 residues. Per the germline V gene, CDR1 is WNHNN and CDR2 is SYGVQD (reference sequence). DNA of the CDR3: TGCGCCAGCAGCTCCGGGACAGGGGCATACGAGCAGTACTTC. Residues: CASSSGTGAYEQYF.

This chain connects TRBV30 to TRBJ2-5, with D possibly matching TRBD2 (7 bases). Germline CDR1 reads GTSNPN; CDR2 reads SVGIG (reference sequence). Deletions cut 3 bases from V and 7 bases from J, with 24 bases between. CDR3 length: 16 residues. For the CDR3, the DNA is TGTGCCTGGAGACCACAGAGGGGGGGATATTTTTGGACCCAGTACTTC. Protein product: CAWRPQRGGYFWTQYF.

In its sample, this clonotype was seen a few times. The V call is TRBV12-3 or TRBV12-4, the J call TRBJ1-1; TRBD1 agrees at 7 bases. J gave up 9 bases and V 1 base, and 2 bases lay outside the gene matches. The CDR3 has 12 residues. The CDR3 nucleotides read TGTGCCAGCAGTTTAGAGGGACAGAAAGCTTTCTTT. It is translated as CASSLEGQKAFF.

This chain uses TRBV7-2 with TRBJ2-2; a weak D match, TRBD2 (5 bases). Trimming removed 6 bases at V and 4 bases at J, with 15 bases between. Germline V CDR1 and CDR2: SGHTA, FQGNSA. This CDR3 comprises 15 residues. The chain's CDR3 is CASRSTRFGTGELFF. The CDR3 DNA reads TGTGCCAGCAGATCTACTAGGTTCGGCACCGGGGAGCTGTTTTTT.

This clonotype was seen a handful of times. V is TRBV9 and J is TRBJ2-1, with TRBD2 matching over 13 bases. Germline V gene data show CDR1 as SGDLS and CDR2 as YYNGEE. The V gene end was trimmed by 2 bases and the J gene end by 6 bases; junction bases not matched to a gene: 2. The CDR3 totals 15 residues. For the CDR3, the DNA is TGTGCCAGCAGCGTGGGACTAGCGGGAAGCAATGAGCAGTTCTTC. It encodes CASSVGLAGSNEQFF.

This clonotype was seen at least ten times. The gene calls are TRBV4-1 and TRBJ1-6; D unclear. Between the trimmed V and J ends, which lost 4 bases and 0 bases, there was a span of 10 bases. Germline loops: CDR1 MGHRA, CDR2 YSYEKL. The CDR3 sequence is 16 residues long. The CDR3 DNA follows: TGCGCCAGCAGCCTGGGGTCGAGCTCCTATAATTCACCCCTCCACTTT. Translating it yields CASSLGSSSYNSPLHF.

This sequence joins TRBV12-3 or TRBV12-4 and TRBJ2-1; D may be TRBD1 or TRBD2 (5 bases each). This CDR3 spans 16 amino acids. The V gene lost 3 bases and the J gene lost 2 bases, with 14 bases spanning the gap. The CDR3 nucleotides are TGTGCCAGCAGTTTCGGGGCAGGGAAAACCTACAATGAGCAGTTCTTC. It yields the protein CASSFGAGKTYNEQFF.